The 22 T cell receptor beta chains below all came from one sample that was sequenced in a study of blood T cell repertoires in COVID-19. The protocol was immunoSEQ multiplex PCR, while the TCRdb copy is restricted to in-frame clones and leaves out a portion. The data hold 400,000 to 450,000 clones, with 89% observed a single time. The sample comprised peripheral blood. The source of these receptors is a woman between 40 and 55 years old with COVID-19, enrolled during active disease.

The V and J genes are TRBV12-5 and TRBJ1-1; D not certain. Germline lookup yields CDR1 LGHNT and CDR2 FRNRAP. Trimming took off 3 bases at V and 3 bases at J, with 8 bases between the two ends. CDR3 length: 13 amino acids. CDR3 DNA: TGTGCTAGTGGTTTTGGCAGGTACACTGAAGCTTTCTTT. Protein: CASGFGRYTEAFF.

The CDR3 spells CASSLGGTRGSSEKLFF. The CDR3 DNA reads as TGCGCCAGCAGCTTAGGGGGGACCAGGGGGTCCTCTGAAAAACTGTTTTTT. The chain recombines TRBV5-1 with TRBJ1-4; 7 bases are a match to TRBD1. J was trimmed by 7 bases and V by 2 bases; bases with no gene match: 14. The CDR3 contains 17 residues. Germline assignment: CDR1 SGHRS and CDR2 YFSETQ. The full variable domain, completed using reference TRBV5-1 and TRBJ1-4, is KAGVTQTPRYLIKTRGQQVTLSCSPISGHRSVSWYQQTPGQGLQFLFEYFSETQRNKGNFPGRFSGRQFSNSRSEMNVSTLELGDSALYLCASSLGGTRGSSEKLFFGSGTQLSVL.

The rearrangement uses TRBV5-1 and TRBJ2-6, with 9 bases lining up with TRBD1. The length of the CDR3 is 19 residues. The V and J ends lost 4 bases and 0 bases, in that order; junction bases with no gene match: 11. Germline CDR1 SGHRS, CDR2 YFSETQ. The CDR3, as DNA: TGCGCCAGCAGCCTTTCGCCGGGACAGGGTTTCTCTGGGGCCAACGTCCTGACTTTC. Translation gives CASSLSPGQGFSGANVLTF.

The rearrangement uses TRBV28 and TRBJ2-7; 8 bases are shared with TRBD1. The CDR3 has 14 amino acids. V shed 8 bases, J shed 3 bases, and the junction held 9 bases outside the gene matches. CDR1 is MDHEN, CDR2 SYDVKM, per germline. The CDR3 DNA is TGTGCCAGCCGTACTGGGACAGGATACTACGAGCAGTACTTC. Translated: CASRTGTGYYEQYF.

The chain links TRBV19 to TRBJ1-1, with 9 bases lining up with TRBD1. This CDR3 contains 14 residues. Germline-derived CDR1 and CDR2 are LNHDA and SQIVND (reference sequence). Trimming cost V 7 bases and J 4 bases; bases outside gene matches: 7. The CDR3 DNA sequence: TGTGCCAGTATTCTACCGGGACAGGGCACTGAAGCTTTCTTT. It yields the protein CASILPGQGTEAFF.

The rearrangement joins TRBV19 to TRBJ1-2; no reliable D call. This CDR3 comprises 15 residues. The germline V gene has CDR1 LNHDA and CDR2 SQIVND (reference sequence). V was cut by 2 bases and J by 3 bases, with 13 bases left in between. CDR3 sequence reads: CASSIKEAYDYGYTF. The CDR3 nucleotides read TGTGCCAGTAGTATAAAAGAGGCCTACGACTATGGCTACACCTTC.

The chain recombines TRBV5-6 with TRBJ2-3; a weak D match, TRBD1 (6 bases). CDR3 length: 13 residues. The V end was cut by 4 bases, the J end by 4 bases, with 10 bases between. Germline V CDR1 and CDR2: SGHDT, YYEEEE. CDR3 amino acids: CASSLQGADTQYF. The CDR3 DNA reads as TGTGCCAGCAGCCTACAGGGCGCAGATACGCAGTATTTT.

The J gene is TRBJ1-2, the V gene TRBV27, with a possible D match to TRBD1 (5 bases). Germline CDR1 reads MNHEY; CDR2 reads SMNVEV (reference sequence). The CDR3 has 15 residues. The V end lost 5 bases, the J end lost 0 bases, and 13 bases lay between the germline ends. The CDR3 nucleotides read TGTGCCAGCAGTCCTACTGGCAGGGCTAACTATGGCTACACCTTC. Its translation is CASSPTGRANYGYTF.

The DNA of the CDR3 is TGTGCCAGCAGCGCAGGGGGAGCGGCTAACACCGGGGAGCTGTTTTTT. Its protein is CASSAGGAANTGELFF. The chain recombines TRBV7-3 with TRBJ2-2; 7 bases fit TRBD1. Per germline, CDR1 SGHTA and CDR2 FQGTGA. The CDR3 extends over 16 amino acids. Germline trimming cut 5 bases from V and 2 bases from J; bases unmatched to any gene: 8.

This clone was seen more than once but under ten times. This chain uses TRBV11-3 with TRBJ2-1; 12 nucleotides line up with TRBD2. The V gene's germline CDR1 is SGHNT and CDR2 YENEEA. V gave up 0 bases and J gave up 10 bases; unmatched junction bases: 19. There are 20 residues in the CDR3. The CDR3 loop is CASSLDWVDIRTSGIEEQFF. As DNA, the CDR3 is TGTGCCAGCAGCTTAGATTGGGTAGATATCAGGACTAGCGGGATAGAGGAGCAGTTCTTC.

The chain joins TRBV5-1 to TRBJ1-3, with D tentatively TRBD1 (5 bases). V was pared by 4 bases and J by 2 bases, with 13 bases between. This CDR3 region has 15 residues. Germline CDR1 is SGHRS and CDR2 is YFSETQ. CDR3 protein: CASSPGTLTGNTIYF. As DNA, the CDR3 is TGCGCCAGCAGCCCTGGGACTCTCACTGGAAACACCATATATTTT.

This chain connects TRBV27 to TRBJ2-2; 9 bases are a match to TRBD1. The CDR3 spans 17 residues. From germline, CDR1 is MNHEY and CDR2 SMNVEV (reference sequence). J lost 6 bases, V lost 0 bases, and 8 bases had no gene match. CDR3 protein: CASSLSPGTGLAGELFF. DNA of the CDR3: TGTGCCAGCAGTTTATCCCCGGGGACAGGGCTTGCCGGGGAGCTGTTTTTT.

This clone occurred once. The chain recombines TRBV2 with TRBJ1-5, with 7 nucleotides matching TRBD1. Germline V gene lookup returns CDR1 SNHLY and CDR2 FYNNEI. The V and J ends lost 8 bases and 11 bases, in that order; junction bases with no gene match: 9. This CDR3 spans 12 amino acids. The CDR3 region has the DNA TGTGCCAGCGGGACAGACCGAGGGACCCAGCATTTT. This encodes CASGTDRGTQHF.

The J gene is TRBJ1-2, the V gene TRBV2, with unresolved D. The ends were cut back, 4 bases at V and 8 bases at J, with 8 bases in the middle. The CDR3 is made up of 11 amino acids. CDR1 SNHLY and CDR2 FYNNEI come from the germline V gene. The CDR3 DNA sequence: TGTGCCAGCAGTGCTGAGTGGGGCTACACCTTC. Translating gives CASSAEWGYTF.

The rearrangement uses TRBV9 and TRBJ2-1; D remains unclear. The V and J ends lost 0 bases and 7 bases respectively, with 11 bases between them. Germline assignment: CDR1 SGDLS and CDR2 YYNGEE. The CDR3 runs to 14 residues. The chain's CDR3 is CASSVERARNEQFF. Here the CDR3 DNA reads TGTGCCAGCAGCGTAGAGAGAGCTCGGAATGAGCAGTTCTTC.

This clone was seen only once. A read error may account for a junction end that differs from germline. V and J are TRBV5-1 and TRBJ2-1; the D gene is possibly TRBD2 (6 bases). The CDR3 loop spans 13 amino acids. In germline, CDR1 is SGHRS, CDR2 YFSETQ. The CDR3 is CASTLSGSREQFF. The DNA of the CDR3 is TGCGCCAGCACCTTGAGCGGGTCAAGGGAGCAGTTCTTC. Using reference TRBV5-1 and TRBJ2-1 for the parts outside the CDR3, the full variable domain is KAGVTQTPRYLIKTRGQQVTLSCSPISGHRSVSWYQQTPGQGLQFLFEYFSETQRNKGNFPGRFSGRQFSNSRSEMNVSTLELGDSALYLCASTLSGSREQFFGPGTRLTVL.

V usage is TRBV27 and J usage is TRBJ1-2; 7 bases are a match to TRBD1. The CDR3 totals 16 residues. Germline values: CDR1 MNHEY, CDR2 SMNVEV (reference sequence). J gave up 6 bases and V 4 bases, and 14 bases lay outside the gene matches. In DNA, the CDR3 is TGTGCCAGCAGTTCCCGGGACAGAGTTTTTAAGGATGGCTACACCTTC. Translated: CASSSRDRVFKDGYTF.

The chain has TRBV29-1 and TRBJ2-1, with 9 bases fitting TRBD2. This CDR3 is 14 amino acids long. After removal of 7 bases from V and 7 bases from J, the junction contained 11 bases not matched to a gene. Germline V gene lookup returns CDR1 SQVTM and CDR2 ANQGSEA. This CDR3 reads CSGFPSGIVNEQFF. DNA of the CDR3: TGCAGCGGTTTTCCTAGCGGGATTGTTAATGAGCAGTTCTTC.

This chain links TRBV29-1 with TRBJ1-1; no clear D. Trimming pared 1 base from V and 4 bases from J, leaving 10 bases between. CDR3 length: 13 residues. Germline values: CDR1 SQVTM, CDR2 ANQGSEA. The CDR3 DNA is TGCAGCGTTGAAGGGAGGTTGGGCACTGAAGCTTTCTTT. This translates into CSVEGRLGTEAFF.

The gene calls are TRBV7-8 and TRBJ1-2; no clear D. Germline CDR1 is SGHVS and CDR2 is FQNEAQ. With 5 bases removed from V and 8 bases from J, the gap between germline ends came to 18 bases. The CDR3 extends over 14 amino acids. The CDR3 loop reads CASSDTVAKKGYTF. The CDR3 nucleotides are TGTGCCAGCAGCGACACTGTGGCCAAGAAGGGCTACACCTTC. Combining the CDR3 with reference TRBV7-8 and TRBJ1-2 gives the whole variable domain GAGVSQSPRYKVAKRGQDVALRCDPISGHVSLFWYQQALGQGPEFLTYFQNEAQLDKSGLPSDRFFAERPEGSVSTLKIQRTQQEDSAVYLCASSDTVAKKGYTFGSGTRLTVV.

The chain recombines TRBV6-6 with TRBJ1-6; D is unresolved. CDR1 and CDR2 from the germline V gene are MNHNY and SVGAGI (reference sequence). Deletions cut 2 bases from V and 7 bases from J, with 3 bases between. The CDR3 consists of 12 residues. The CDR3 DNA reads TGTGCCAGCAGTTACATAAATTCACCCCTCCACTTT. It is translated as CASSYINSPLHF.

The genes are TRBV28 and TRBJ1-2, with a possible D match to TRBD1 (5 bases). Germline V gene sequence: CDR1 MDHEN, CDR2 SYDVKM. The CDR3 extends over 17 amino acids. V lost 6 bases, J lost 2 bases, and 22 bases lay in between. The CDR3 DNA is TGTGCCAGCAGAATTCCGCCCTCAGGGCATACAAACTATGGCTACACCTTC. Protein sequence: CASRIPPSGHTNYGYTF.